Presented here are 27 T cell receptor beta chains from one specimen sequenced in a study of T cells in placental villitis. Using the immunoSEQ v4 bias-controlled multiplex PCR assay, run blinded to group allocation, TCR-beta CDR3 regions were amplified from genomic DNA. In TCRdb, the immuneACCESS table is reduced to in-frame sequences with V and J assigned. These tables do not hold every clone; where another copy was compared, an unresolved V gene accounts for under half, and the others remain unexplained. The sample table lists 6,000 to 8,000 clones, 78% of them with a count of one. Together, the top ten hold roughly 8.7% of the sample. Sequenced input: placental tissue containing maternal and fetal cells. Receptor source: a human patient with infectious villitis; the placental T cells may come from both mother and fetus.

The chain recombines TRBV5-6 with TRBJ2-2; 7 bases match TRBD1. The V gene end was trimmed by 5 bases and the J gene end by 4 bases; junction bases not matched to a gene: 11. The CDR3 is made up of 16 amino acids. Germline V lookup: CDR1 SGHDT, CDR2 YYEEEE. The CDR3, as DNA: TGTGCCAGCAGTCTCAATCACAGGGGCAGCACCGGGGAGCTGTTTTTT. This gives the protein CASSLNHRGSTGELFF.

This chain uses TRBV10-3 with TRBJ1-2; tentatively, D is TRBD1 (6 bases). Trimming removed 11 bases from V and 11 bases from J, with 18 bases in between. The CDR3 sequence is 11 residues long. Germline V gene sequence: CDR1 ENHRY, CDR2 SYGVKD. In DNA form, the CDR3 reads TGTGCCCCCCGGGACAACACGGGGTACACCTTC. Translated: CAPRDNTGYTF.

The CDR3 loop is CAWGSDSGTEAFF. As DNA, the CDR3 is TGTGCCTGGGGGTCGGACTCGGGCACTGAAGCTTTCTTT. The chain couples TRBV30 to TRBJ1-1; no firm D call. The CDR3 covers 13 residues. Germline V gene sequence: CDR1 GTSNPN, CDR2 SVGIG (reference sequence). Trimming took 5 bases from V and 4 from J, leaving 14 bases between them.

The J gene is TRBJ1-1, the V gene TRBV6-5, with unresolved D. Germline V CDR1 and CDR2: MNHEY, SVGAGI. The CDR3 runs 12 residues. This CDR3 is CVTTGGNTEAFF. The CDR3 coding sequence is TGTGTCACCACCGGCGGGAACACTGAAGCTTTCTTT.

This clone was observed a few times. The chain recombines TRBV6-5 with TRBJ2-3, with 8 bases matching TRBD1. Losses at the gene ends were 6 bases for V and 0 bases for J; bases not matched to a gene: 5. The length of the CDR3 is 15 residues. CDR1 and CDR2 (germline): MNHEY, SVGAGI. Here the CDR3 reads CASRLGQASTDTQYF. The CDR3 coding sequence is TGTGCCAGCAGACTGGGACAGGCAAGCACAGATACGCAGTATTTT.

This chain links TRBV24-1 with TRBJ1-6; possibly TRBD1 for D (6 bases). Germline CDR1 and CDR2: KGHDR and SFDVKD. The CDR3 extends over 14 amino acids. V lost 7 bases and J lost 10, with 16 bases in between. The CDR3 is CATRGRGEGSPLHF. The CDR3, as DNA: TGTGCCACCAGGGGAAGGGGGGAAGGCTCACCCCTCCACTTT.

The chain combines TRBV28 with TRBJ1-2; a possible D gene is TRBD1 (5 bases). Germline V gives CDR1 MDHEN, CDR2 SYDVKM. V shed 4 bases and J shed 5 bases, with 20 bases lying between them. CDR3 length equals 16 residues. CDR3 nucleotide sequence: TGTGCCAGCAGTTCCTTCCGGGGCTCTATGGCTTATGGCTACACCTTC. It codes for CASSSFRGSMAYGYTF.

The CDR3 bases are TGTGCCAGCAGTTTTGGGGGGGCATCTAATGAAAAACTGTTTTTT. It codes for CASSFGGASNEKLFF. This chain links TRBV27 with TRBJ1-4, with a possible D match to TRBD1 (6 bases). The germline V gene encodes CDR1 MNHEY and CDR2 SMNVEV (reference sequence). The CDR3 loop spans 15 amino acids. V was cut by 3 bases and J by 3 bases, with 11 bases left in between.

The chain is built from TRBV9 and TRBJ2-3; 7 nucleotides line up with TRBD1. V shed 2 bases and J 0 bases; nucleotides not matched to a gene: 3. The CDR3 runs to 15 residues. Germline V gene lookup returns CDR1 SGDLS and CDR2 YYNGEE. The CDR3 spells CASSVGQASTDTQYF. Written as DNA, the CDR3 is TGTGCCAGCAGCGTCGGACAGGCTAGCACAGATACGCAGTATTTT.

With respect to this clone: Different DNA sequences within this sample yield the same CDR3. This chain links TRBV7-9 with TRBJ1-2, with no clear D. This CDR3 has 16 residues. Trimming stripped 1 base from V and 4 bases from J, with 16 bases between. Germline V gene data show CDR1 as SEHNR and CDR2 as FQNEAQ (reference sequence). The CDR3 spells CASSLGFSPRPYGYTF. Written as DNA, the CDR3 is TGTGCCAGCAGCTTAGGATTCAGCCCGCGACCCTATGGCTACACCTTC.

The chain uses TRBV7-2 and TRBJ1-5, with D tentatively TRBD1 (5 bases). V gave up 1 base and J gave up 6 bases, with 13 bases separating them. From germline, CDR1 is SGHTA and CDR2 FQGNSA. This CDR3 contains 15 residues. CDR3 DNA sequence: TGTGCCAGCAGCTTAGTTAGGGACGTGGGTCAGCCCCAGCATTTT. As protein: CASSLVRDVGQPQHF.

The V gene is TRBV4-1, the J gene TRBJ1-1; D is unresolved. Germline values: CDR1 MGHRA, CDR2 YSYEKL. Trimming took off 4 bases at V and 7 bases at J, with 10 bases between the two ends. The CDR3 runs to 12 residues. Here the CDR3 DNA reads TGCGCCAGCAGCCCACCTCGCGGTGAAGCTTTCTTT. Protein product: CASSPPRGEAFF.

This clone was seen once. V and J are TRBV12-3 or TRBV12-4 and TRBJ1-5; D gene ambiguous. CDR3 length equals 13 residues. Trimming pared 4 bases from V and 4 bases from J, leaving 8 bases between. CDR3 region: CASSWAANQPQHF. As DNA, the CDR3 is TGTGCCAGCAGTTGGGCAGCTAATCAGCCCCAGCATTTT.

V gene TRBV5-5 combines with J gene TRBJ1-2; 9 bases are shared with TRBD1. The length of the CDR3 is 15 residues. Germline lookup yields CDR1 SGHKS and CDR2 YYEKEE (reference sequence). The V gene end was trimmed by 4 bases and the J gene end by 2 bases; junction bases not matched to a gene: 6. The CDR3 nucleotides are TGTGCCAGCAGCCCCGGGACAGGGACCAACTATGGCTACACCTTC. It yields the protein CASSPGTGTNYGYTF.

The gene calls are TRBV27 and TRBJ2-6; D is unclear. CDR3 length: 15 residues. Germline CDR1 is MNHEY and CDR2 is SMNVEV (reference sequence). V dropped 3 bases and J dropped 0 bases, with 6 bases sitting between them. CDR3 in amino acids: CASSFGLSGANVLTF. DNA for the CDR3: TGTGCCAGCAGTTTTGGCCTCTCTGGGGCCAACGTCCTGACTTTC.

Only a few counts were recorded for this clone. CDR3 residues: CASSDSARTNYGYTF. In nucleotides, the CDR3 is TGTGCCAGCAGTGACTCGGCCAGGACGAACTATGGCTACACCTTC. The gene calls are TRBV6-4 and TRBJ1-2; D is undetermined. The CDR3 runs 15 residues. V gave up 0 bases and J gave up 2 bases, with 10 bases separating them. Germline values: CDR1 MRHNA, CDR2 SNTAGT.

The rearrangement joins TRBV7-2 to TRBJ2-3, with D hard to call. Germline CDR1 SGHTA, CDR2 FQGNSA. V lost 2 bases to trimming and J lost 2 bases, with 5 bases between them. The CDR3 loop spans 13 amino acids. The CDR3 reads CASSLFDTDTQYF. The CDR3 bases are TGTGCCAGCAGCTTATTTGACACAGATACGCAGTATTTT.

In nucleotides, the CDR3 is TGTGCCAGCTCACCTCCCGGCACAGATACGCAGTATTTT. It yields the protein CASSPPGTDTQYF. This chain links TRBV18 with TRBJ2-3; the D is unclear. The CDR3 contains 13 residues. V was cut by 3 bases and J by 1 base, with 5 bases left in between. Germline CDR1 reads KGHSH; CDR2 reads LQKENI. Full variable domain (outside the CDR3, taken from reference TRBV18 and TRBJ2-3): NAGVMQNPRHLVRRRGQEARLRCSPMKGHSHVYWYRQLPEEGLKFMVYLQKENIIDESGMPKERFSAEFPKEGPSILRIQQVVRGDSAAYFCASSPPGTDTQYFGPGTRLTVL.

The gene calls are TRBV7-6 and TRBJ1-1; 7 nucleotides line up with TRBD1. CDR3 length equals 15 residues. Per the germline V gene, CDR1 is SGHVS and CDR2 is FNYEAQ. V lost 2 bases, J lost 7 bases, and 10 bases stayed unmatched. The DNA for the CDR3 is TGTGCCAGCAGCTTACCCCGGGACAGCGGCATTGAAGCTTTCTTT. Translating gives CASSLPRDSGIEAFF. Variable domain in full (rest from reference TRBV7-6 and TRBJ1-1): GAGVSQSPRYKVTKRGQDVALRCDPISGHVSLYWYRQALGQGPEFLTYFNYEAQQDKSGLPNDRFSAERPEGSISTLTIQRTEQRDSAMYRCASSLPRDSGIEAFFGQGTRLTVV.

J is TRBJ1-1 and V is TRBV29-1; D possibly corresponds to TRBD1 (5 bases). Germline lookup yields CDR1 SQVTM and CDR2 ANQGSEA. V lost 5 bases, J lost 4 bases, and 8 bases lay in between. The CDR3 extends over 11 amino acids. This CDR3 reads CSVFRATEAFF. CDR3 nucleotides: TGCAGCGTTTTCAGGGCCACTGAAGCTTTCTTT.

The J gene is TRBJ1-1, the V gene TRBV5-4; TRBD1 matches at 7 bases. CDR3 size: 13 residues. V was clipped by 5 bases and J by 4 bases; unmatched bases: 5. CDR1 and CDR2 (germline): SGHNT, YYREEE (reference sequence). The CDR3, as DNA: TGTGCCAGCAGATCGACAGGGTTCACTGAAGCTTTCTTT. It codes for CASRSTGFTEAFF.

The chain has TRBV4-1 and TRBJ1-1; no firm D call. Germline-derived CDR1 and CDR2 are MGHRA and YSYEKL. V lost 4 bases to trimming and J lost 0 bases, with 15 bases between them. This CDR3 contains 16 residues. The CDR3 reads CASSRLLQGLNTEAFF. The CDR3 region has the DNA TGCGCCAGCAGCCGGCTCCTCCAAGGGCTGAACACTGAAGCTTTCTTT.

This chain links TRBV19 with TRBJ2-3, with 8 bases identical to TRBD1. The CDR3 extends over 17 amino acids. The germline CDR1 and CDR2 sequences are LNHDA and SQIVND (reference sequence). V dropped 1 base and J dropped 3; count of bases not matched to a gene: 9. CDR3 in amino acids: CASSIGQGGQATDTQYF. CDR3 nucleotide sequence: TGTGCCAGTAGTATAGGTCAGGGGGGACAGGCGACAGATACGCAGTATTTT.

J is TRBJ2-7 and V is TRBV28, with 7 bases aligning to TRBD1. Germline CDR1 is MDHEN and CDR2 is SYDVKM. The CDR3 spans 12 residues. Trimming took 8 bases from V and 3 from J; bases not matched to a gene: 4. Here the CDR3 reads CASGDSLYEQYF. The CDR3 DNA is TGTGCCAGCGGGGACAGTCTCTACGAGCAGTACTTC.

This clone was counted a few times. The CDR3 region has the DNA TGTGCCAGCAGTTTAATAGCGATAACAGGGGAGCAGTTCTTC. Protein sequence: CASSLIAITGEQFF. V is TRBV27 and J is TRBJ2-1, with a tentative D call TRBD1 (6 bases). This CDR3 contains 14 residues. Trimming pared 2 bases from V and 10 bases from J, leaving 15 bases between. Per germline, CDR1 MNHEY and CDR2 SMNVEV (reference sequence).

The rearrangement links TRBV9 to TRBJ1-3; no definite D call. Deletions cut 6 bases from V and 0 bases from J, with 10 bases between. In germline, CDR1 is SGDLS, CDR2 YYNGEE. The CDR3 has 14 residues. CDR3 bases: TGTGCCAGCAACCCAAGGGACTCTGGAAACACCATATATTTT. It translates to CASNPRDSGNTIYF.

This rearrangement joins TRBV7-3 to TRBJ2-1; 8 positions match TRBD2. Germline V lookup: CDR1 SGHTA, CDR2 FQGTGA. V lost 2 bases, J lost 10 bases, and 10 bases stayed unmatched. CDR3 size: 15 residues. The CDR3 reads CASSLGAGGPWEQFF. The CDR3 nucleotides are TGTGCCAGCAGCTTAGGGGCGGGGGGCCCTTGGGAGCAGTTCTTC.